The 29 T cell receptor beta chains listed next were all sequenced from one sample in a study of OX40 agonist ivuxolimab in advanced cancers. This table comes from immunoSEQ multiplex PCR, and its TCRdb copy is limited to in-frame clones, with some not included. The table includes 90,000 or so clones, roughly 91% detected once. The starting material was CD4+ or CD8+ T cells sorted from blood, obtained in a trial of the OX40 agonist ivuxolimab. The receptors stem from an adult with an advanced solid tumor such as melanoma, head and neck, liver or kidney cancer.

This chain's CDR3 is CASSRSSPGEQYF. CDR3 nucleotides: TGTGCCAGCTCCCGCTCCTCTCCTGGGGAGCAGTACTTC. V usage is TRBV18 and J usage is TRBJ2-7; D is undetermined. Germline V gene data show CDR1 as KGHSH and CDR2 as LQKENI. Trimming took off 6 bases at V and 7 bases at J, with 16 bases between the two ends. The CDR3 totals 13 residues.

The chain combines TRBV5-6 with TRBJ2-5; the D gene is possibly TRBD1 (6 bases). The CDR3 consists of 15 residues. Germline V lookup: CDR1 SGHDT, CDR2 YYEEEE. The V and J ends lost 2 bases and 5 bases respectively, with 16 bases between them. This CDR3 reads CASSFGLQGRETQYF. CDR3 nucleotide sequence: TGTGCCAGCAGCTTTGGGTTACAGGGTCGGGAGACCCAGTACTTC.

Comment on this clone: One end of the junction is discordant with germline, which a read error may explain. The V gene is TRBV5-1, the J gene TRBJ2-1; D remains unclear. The CDR3 loop spans 12 amino acids. Germline assignment: CDR1 SGHRS and CDR2 YFSETQ. The CDR3 DNA reads as TGCGCCAGCAGCTTGGGTAAGGCTCCGCTTGTCTTC. This sequence encodes CASSLGKAPLVF.

The chain combines TRBV19 with TRBJ2-7, with D possibly TRBD2 on 7 matching bases. Per germline, CDR1 LNHDA and CDR2 SQIVND (reference sequence). This CDR3 is built from 15 residues. V shed 2 bases and J shed 4 bases, with 15 bases lying between them. The CDR3 sequence is CASSITGGGRYEQYF. The CDR3 DNA reads as TGTGCCAGTAGTATAACCGGCGGGGGCAGATACGAGCAGTACTTC.

V is TRBV18 and J is TRBJ2-1, with D perhaps given as TRBD1 or TRBD2 (5 bases each). V was pared by 3 bases and J by 7 bases, with 19 bases between. Germline CDR1 is KGHSH and CDR2 is LQKENI. This CDR3 contains 16 residues. The CDR3 is CASSPRTGPPSNEQFF. In DNA, the CDR3 is TGTGCCAGCTCACCGCGTACGGGACCCCCTTCGAATGAGCAGTTCTTC.

The V call is TRBV5-1, the J call TRBJ2-3; D is uncertain. Germline lookup yields CDR1 SGHRS and CDR2 YFSETQ. This CDR3 is 14 amino acids long. Trimming left V 0 bases short and J 4 bases short, with 9 bases between. In DNA form, the CDR3 reads TGCGCCAGCAGCTTGGGTGATACCTCAGATACGCAGTATTTT. Translating gives CASSLGDTSDTQYF.

CDR3 in DNA: TGTGCCAGCTCACCAGTCCGGTTAGCGGGAGACCCCAATGAGCAGTTCTTC. As protein: CASSPVRLAGDPNEQFF. The rearrangement links TRBV18 to TRBJ2-1, with TRBD2 matching 9 bases. V lost 2 bases and J lost 6; bases outside the gene matches: 11. The CDR3 is 17 residues long. The V gene's germline CDR1 is KGHSH and CDR2 LQKENI.

The rearrangement links TRBV7-9 to TRBJ2-7; D is unclear. The length of the CDR3 is 12 residues. The germline gives CDR1 SEHNR, CDR2 FQNEAQ (reference sequence). V lost 2 bases to trimming and J lost 3 bases, with 5 bases between them. CDR3 loop: CASSLTSYEQYF. The CDR3 region has the DNA TGTGCCAGCAGCTTAACCAGCTACGAGCAGTACTTC.

This sequence joins TRBV5-1 and TRBJ2-3, with TRBD2 identical over 7 bases. J was trimmed by 1 base and V by 4 bases; bases with no gene match: 12. CDR1 and CDR2 (germline): SGHRS, YFSETQ. The CDR3 spans 17 residues. CDR3 sequence reads: CASSPSVSGGRTDTQYF. CDR3 sequence (DNA): TGCGCCAGCAGCCCCTCTGTATCGGGAGGACGCACAGATACGCAGTATTTT.

The chain combines TRBV5-8 with TRBJ1-1; TRBD1 aligns across 9 bases. The CDR3 extends over 15 amino acids. Germline V lookup: CDR1 SGHTS, CDR2 YDEGEE. Trimming removed 3 bases from V and 5 bases from J; junction bases left unmatched: 8. CDR3 DNA sequence: TGTGCCAGCAGCTCCACAGGGGGCCGGGGGACTGAAGCTTTCTTT. Translation gives CASSSTGGRGTEAFF. Full variable domain (outside the CDR3, taken from reference TRBV5-8 and TRBJ1-1): EAGVTQSPTHLIKTRGQQATLRCSPISGHTSVYWYQQALGLGLQFLLWYDEGEERNRGNFPPRFSGRQFPNYSSELNVNALELEDSALYLCASSSTGGRGTEAFFGQGTRLTVV.

This sequence joins TRBV5-1 and TRBJ2-3, with D perhaps matching TRBD2 (5 bases). Deletions cut 5 bases from V and 0 bases from J, with 16 bases between. CDR3 length: 16 amino acids. The germline CDR1 and CDR2 sequences are SGHRS and YFSETQ. CDR3 nucleotides: TGCGCCAGCAGAATGACCTCACTAGGTAGCACAGATACGCAGTATTTT. It specifies CASRMTSLGSTDTQYF.

The V call is TRBV2, the J call TRBJ2-1; D gene ambiguous. This CDR3 is built from 14 residues. V was shortened by 6 bases and J by 2 bases, with 11 bases between the two germline ends. Germline values: CDR1 SNHLY, CDR2 FYNNEI. The CDR3 is CASRTPLAYNEQFF. The CDR3 DNA is TGTGCCAGCAGGACTCCACTTGCCTACAATGAGCAGTTCTTC.

V gene TRBV7-2 combines with J gene TRBJ2-2; D is unclear. The CDR3 runs to 13 residues. The V gene lost 5 bases and the J gene lost 3 bases, with 7 bases spanning the gap. The germline V gene encodes CDR1 SGHTA and CDR2 FQGNSA. CDR3 bases: TGTGCCAGCAGCCCAAGGTACACCGGGGAGCTGTTTTTT. It is translated as CASSPRYTGELFF.

The J gene is TRBJ1-5, the V gene TRBV28; D remains unclear. Germline assignment: CDR1 MDHEN and CDR2 SYDVKM. The CDR3 spans 16 residues. V dropped 6 bases and J dropped 1 base, with 16 bases sitting between them. The CDR3 DNA reads as TGTGCCAGCAGCTTCCCCTCGATCTACAGCAATCAGCCCCAGCATTTT. It encodes CASSFPSIYSNQPQHF.

V and J are TRBV10-3 and TRBJ1-5, with TRBD1 as a possible D gene (6 bases). The V end lost 6 bases, the J end lost 3 bases, and 9 bases lay between the germline ends. CDR1 and CDR2 (germline): ENHRY, SYGVKD. CDR3 size: 13 residues. CDR3 sequence: CAISRDINQPQHF. CDR3 bases: TGTGCCATCAGCCGGGACATCAATCAGCCCCAGCATTTT.

This clone was detected a few times. The J gene is TRBJ2-2, the V gene TRBV18, with TRBD1 matching over 7 bases. Germline V gene lookup returns CDR1 KGHSH and CDR2 LQKENI. V was clipped by 6 bases and J by 2 bases; unmatched bases: 6. The CDR3 extends over 15 amino acids. The CDR3 sequence: CASSTGTANTGELFF. The CDR3, as DNA: TGTGCCAGCTCCACCGGGACAGCAAACACCGGGGAGCTGTTTTTT.

The chain links TRBV6-1 to TRBJ1-5; 10 bases match TRBD1. V dropped 6 bases and J dropped 10; count of bases not matched to a gene: 12. Looked up from germline, CDR1 is MNHNS and CDR2 is SASEGT. CDR3 size: 15 residues. The CDR3 is CASRDPGQGLRPQHF. The CDR3 nucleotides read TGTGCCAGCAGAGATCCGGGACAGGGGCTTCGACCCCAGCATTTT.

This chain connects TRBV27 to TRBJ1-2; no definite D call. V lost 6 bases and J 0 bases, leaving 8 bases between the germline ends. Looked up from germline, CDR1 is MNHEY and CDR2 is SMNVEV (reference sequence). The CDR3 is 13 residues long. The chain's CDR3 is CASRIGPNYGYTF. The CDR3 DNA follows: TGTGCCAGCAGGATCGGCCCTAACTATGGCTACACCTTC.

V and J are TRBV7-8 and TRBJ2-7; D gene ambiguous. The germline CDR1 and CDR2 sequences are SGHVS and FQNEAQ. Trimming removed 0 bases at V and 7 bases at J, with 4 bases between. The CDR3 runs to 11 residues. This CDR3 reads CASSLAQEQYF. The CDR3 DNA is TGTGCCAGCAGCTTAGCCCAAGAGCAGTACTTC.

V is TRBV10-3 and J is TRBJ1-3; 7 nucleotides agree with TRBD1. V shed 6 bases, J shed 0 bases, and the junction held 5 bases outside the gene matches. The CDR3 runs 15 residues. CDR1 is ENHRY and CDR2 is SYGVKD in the germline V gene. The CDR3 protein is CAISPWDSSGNTIYF. The CDR3 coding sequence is TGTGCCATCAGCCCCTGGGACAGCTCTGGAAACACCATATATTTT.

J is TRBJ1-5 and V is TRBV6-1; D is uncertain. The germline CDR1 and CDR2 sequences are MNHNS and SASEGT. V lost 6 bases and J lost 4, with 4 bases in between. CDR3 length equals 11 residues. Written as DNA, the CDR3 is TGTGCCAGCAGGGAAAATCAGCCCCAGCATTTT. This translates into CASRENQPQHF.

V gene TRBV21-1 combines with J gene TRBJ2-5. TRBV21-1 is a known pseudogene. This CDR3 is 18 amino acids long. The CDR3 here is CASSIRSDGRVPEETQYF. CDR3 in DNA: TGTGCCAGCAGCATTCGTAGTGACGGGCGCGTACCCGAAGAGACCCAGTACTTC.

V gene TRBV19 combines with J gene TRBJ1-2, with D unclear. CDR3 size: 13 residues. CDR1 is LNHDA, CDR2 SQIVND, per germline (reference sequence). Trimming removed 11 bases at V and 7 bases at J, with 20 bases between. CDR3 protein: CASSPAPVGGYTF. In nucleotides, the CDR3 is TGTGCCTCCAGCCCGGCGCCCGTGGGTGGCTACACCTTC.

This clone was detected a few times. This rearrangement joins TRBV30 to TRBJ2-3; unclear D gene. V lost 1 base to trimming and J lost 3 bases, with 14 bases between them. The germline V gene has CDR1 GTSNPN and CDR2 SVGIG (reference sequence). There are 15 residues in the CDR3. The CDR3 DNA follows: TGTGCCTGGAGTGGAAGGTTCCCTAGGACAGATACGCAGTATTTT. It is translated as CAWSGRFPRTDTQYF.

The chain recombines TRBV27 with TRBJ1-3; no firm D call. Germline CDR1 is MNHEY and CDR2 is SMNVEV (reference sequence). The CDR3 has 15 amino acids. V was cut by 0 bases and J by 4 bases, with 10 bases left in between. CDR3 protein: CASSLSGYRGNTIYF. The CDR3 region has the DNA TGTGCCAGCAGTTTATCGGGGTATCGGGGAAACACCATATATTTT.

The chain combines TRBV9 with TRBJ2-5; D assignment may be TRBD1 or TRBD2 (5 bases each). CDR1 and CDR2 (germline): SGDLS, YYNGEE. The CDR3 runs to 13 residues. V lost 4 bases to trimming and J lost 7 bases, with 14 bases between them. The CDR3 loop is CASSSGLVGTQYF. The CDR3 DNA sequence: TGTGCCAGCAGCTCGGGGCTGGTGGGGACCCAGTACTTC.

The V and J genes are TRBV7-9 and TRBJ1-1, with no clear D. Per germline, CDR1 SEHNR and CDR2 FQNEAQ (reference sequence). The CDR3 sequence is 14 residues long. Trimming pared 5 bases from V and 0 bases from J, leaving 10 bases between. CDR3 amino acids: CASSPRRVNTEAFF. CDR3 coding DNA: TGTGCCAGCAGCCCCCGTCGGGTGAACACTGAAGCTTTCTTT.

V gene TRBV5-1 combines with J gene TRBJ2-7, with 13 nucleotides matching TRBD2. Germline CDR1 SGHRS, CDR2 YFSETQ. The CDR3 spans 15 residues. With 4 bases clipped from V and 2 bases from J, the junction kept 3 bases outside the gene matches. The CDR3 here is CASSPLAGGTYEQYF. DNA of the CDR3: TGCGCCAGCAGCCCACTAGCGGGAGGGACCTACGAGCAGTACTTC.

V usage is TRBV6-5 and J usage is TRBJ2-5; D might be TRBD1 (6 bases). Per germline, CDR1 MNHEY and CDR2 SVGAGI. The CDR3 spans 14 residues. V was cut by 4 bases and J by 5 bases, with 14 bases left in between. The CDR3 bases are TGTGCCAGCAGTTCTCCCGCCAGGGGCGAGACCCAGTACTTC. Its protein is CASSSPARGETQYF.